This T cell receptor (beta chain) is drawn from a study of cytomegalovirus exposure and HLA in healthy donors. Points from the study as a whole: Analyses of presence and absence presupposed an approximately uniform sequencing depth across donors. Researchers reported from a later analysis that most CMV-associated TCR beta chains appeared HLA-restricted. The study designated roughly 160 TCR beta chains cytomegalovirus-associated. A later analysis linked some 17,000 TCR beta sequences to HLA alleles at 0.05 false discovery rate.

This PCR relied on a set of 60 Vbeta primers and 13 Jbeta primers. Method: immunoSEQ multiplex PCR; TCRdb's copy keeps in-frame clones and lacks some. The data hold some 120,000 clones, with roughly 82% observed a single time. This clone occurred a few times. The antigen remains undetermined. Trimming pared 3 bases from V and 4 bases from J, leaving 14 bases between. Germline V gives CDR1 SNHLY, CDR2 FYNNEI. The length of the CDR3 is 15 residues. This sequence originates from a woman aged 40-49 years in good health and CMV-seropositive. Sequencing was performed on PBMCs. The V and J genes are TRBV2 and TRBJ2-3, with D possibly being TRBD1 (6 bases). The CDR3 spells CASSETGSLADTQYF. The CDR3 region has the DNA TGTGCCAGCAGTGAGACAGGCTCCTTGGCAGATACGCAGTATTTT. The whole variable domain, filled in from reference TRBV2 and TRBJ2-3, reads EPEVTQTPSHQVTQMGQEVILRCVPISNHLYFYWYRQILGQKVEFLVSFYNNEISEKSEIFDDQFSVERPDGSNFTLKIRSTKLEDSAMYFCASSETGSLADTQYFGPGTRLTVL.